The T cell receptor beta chain under discussion was sequenced for a study of patients and donors after allogeneic stem cell transplantation. TCRdb re-called the RT-PCR reads with MiXCR, one entry per CDR3 protein. The sample includes some 880,000 distinct CDR3 sequences, 15% to 20% of them seen just once. There are 13 residues in the CDR3. V shed 4 bases and J 6 bases; nucleotides not matched to a gene: 1. Germline V gene sequence: CDR1 SQVTM, CDR2 ANQGSEA. This clonotype was found many times. Sequencing was done on a sample of blood, either unsorted or a sorted T cell fraction (not recorded which). The TCR was taken from a human donor who was either an allogeneic HSCT recipient or a stem cell or donor lymphocyte infusion donor (not recorded which). It is not recorded whose cells these are; they may come from a transplant donor. V usage is TRBV29-1 and J usage is TRBJ2-1, with 12 positions matching TRBD2. The CDR3 nucleotides read TGCAGCGTTGGGACTAGCGGGATCAATGAGCAGTTCTTC. Protein: CSVGTSGINEQFF.